This TCR beta chain was recovered during a study of T cell responses to AZD1222 COVID-19 vaccine. Study-level points and caveats: Only a handful of AZD1222 recipients were seropositive at baseline.

V shed 6 bases, J shed 4 bases, and the junction held 11 bases outside the gene matches. Germline assignment: CDR1 LNHDA and CDR2 SQIVND (reference sequence). CDR3 length: 16 residues. TCRdb keeps only in-frame clones here, not all; method: immunoSEQ multiplex PCR. The repertoire table contains about 140,000 clones. As to this clone: What it recognizes is unknown.

The chain carries TRBV19 and TRBJ1-4, with TRBD1 matching 7 bases. The specimen sequenced was peripheral blood. The sequence derives from an adult in good health. CDR3 in amino acids: CASRARTGDVNEKLFF. In nucleotides, the CDR3 is TGTGCCAGTAGGGCGAGGACAGGCGACGTTAATGAAAAACTGTTTTTT.